These T cell receptor beta chains were read from a single sample in a study of cytomegalovirus exposure and HLA in healthy donors. TCRdb's copy holds only in-frame clones and misses some; the assay was immunoSEQ multiplex PCR. The repertoire holds 150,000 to 200,000 clones, with around three quarters as singletons. The specimen was PBMCs. These receptors all come from a boy younger than 18 in good health and CMV-seronegative. Each CDR3 is given with its conserved first and last residue. The D gene is left open where the match is weak. Part of the rows lack a size; the others show once, few, many or a class for expanded clones.

13	once	TRBV5-4	TRBJ2-2	-	CASSLAGLGELFF	TGTGCCAGCAGCTTGGCAGGGCTGGGGGAGCTGTTTTTT
14	-	TRBV4-1	TRBJ1-1	TRBD1	CASSQGTGVTEAFF	TGCGCCAGCAGCCAAGGGACAGGGGTAACTGAAGCTTTCTTT
13	-	TRBV27	TRBJ1-1	TRBD1	CASSDRGFTEAFF	TGTGCCTCAAGTGACAGGGGGTTTACTGAAGCTTTCTTT
14	-	TRBV9	TRBJ1-1	-	CASSQAPQNTEAFF	TGTGCCAGCAGCCAAGCCCCCCAGAACACTGAAGCTTTCTTT
14	once	TRBV30	TRBJ1-2	-	CAWSVTTGNYGYTF	TGTGCCTGGAGTGTAACGACGGGGAACTATGGCTACACCTTC
13	once	TRBV28	TRBJ1-2	-	CASSLGRDYGYTF	TGTGCCAGCAGCCTGGGCAGAGACTATGGCTACACCTTC
15	-	TRBV5-5	TRBJ1-3	-	CASSLAESSGNTIYF	TGTGCCAGCAGCTTGGCAGAATCCTCTGGAAACACCATATATTTT
15	-	TRBV19	TRBJ1-5	TRBD1	CASSKPGQGNQPQHF	TGTGCCAGTAGCAAACCGGGACAGGGGAATCAGCCCCAGCATTTT
16	-	TRBV11-2	TRBJ1-5	TRBD1	CASSPGGMRSNQPQHF	TGTGCCAGCAGCCCAGGGGGGATGAGGAGCAATCAGCCCCAGCACTTT
16	-	TRBV6-5	TRBJ2-3	TRBD2	CASSLAGGGRTDTQYF	TGTGCCAGCAGTTTAGCCGGGGGCGGGAGGACAGATACGCAGTATTTT
17	-	TRBV4-1	TRBJ2-7	TRBD1	CASSQEGAGTGVYEQYF	TGCGCCAGCAGCCAAGAGGGGGCCGGGACAGGGGTCTACGAGCAGTACTTC
12	few	TRBV27	TRBJ2-4	-	CASSPGRTAQYF	TGTGCCAGCAGTCCTGGGCGGACAGCTCAGTACTTC
17	-	TRBV10-3	TRBJ1-2	TRBD1	CAISEPQDGDRSYGYTF	TGTGCCATCAGTGAGCCGCAGGACGGGGACAGATCCTATGGCTACACCTTC
15	-	TRBV7-2	TRBJ2-7	TRBD1	CASDDGTGGFYEQYF	TGTGCCAGCGATGACGGGACAGGGGGATTCTACGAGCAGTACTTC
12	-	TRBV6-6	TRBJ2-5	-	CASSRLEETQYF	TGTGCCAGCAGTCGACTCGAAGAGACCCAGTACTTC
15	-	TRBV6-6	TRBJ2-4	TRBD1	CASSQKDRGVHIQYF	TGTGCCAGCAGTCAAAAAGACAGGGGGGTACACATTCAGTACTTC
16	-	TRBV18	TRBJ2-7	-	CASSPEDRPRTYEQYF	TGTGCCAGCTCCCCGGAGGACAGACCTAGAACCTACGAGCAGTACTTC
13	-	TRBV29-1	TRBJ1-2	-	CSVEDSSGEGYTF	TGCAGCGTTGAAGATTCATCGGGGGAGGGCTACACCTTC
15	-	TRBV6-5	TRBJ2-7	-	CASSYGGPSFHEQYF	TGTGCCAGCAGTTACGGCGGCCCCAGCTTCCACGAGCAGTACTTC
13	-	TRBV27	TRBJ1-1	TRBD1	CASSGQADTEAFF	TGTGCCAGCAGTGGACAGGCCGACACTGAAGCTTTCTTT
16	-	TRBV27	TRBJ2-1	TRBD2	CASSPWTSGGYNEQFF	TGTGCCAGCAGTCCCTGGACTAGCGGGGGTTACAATGAGCAGTTCTTC
15	-	TRBV14	TRBJ1-1	TRBD1	CASSQRGQGVAEAFF	TGTGCCAGCAGCCAAAGGGGACAGGGAGTCGCTGAAGCTTTCTTT
13	few	TRBV10-3	TRBJ2-7	TRBD2	CAILSGLGYEQYF	TGTGCCATCCTTTCGGGACTAGGCTACGAGCAGTACTTC
15	-	TRBV30	TRBJ2-7	-	CAWSGMVEEPYEQYF	TGTGCCTGGAGTGGTATGGTAGAAGAACCCTACGAGCAGTACTTC
14	-	TRBV5-1	TRBJ2-1	-	CASRFTGTEGEQFF	TGCGCCAGCAGATTCACCGGGACGGAGGGTGAGCAGTTCTTC